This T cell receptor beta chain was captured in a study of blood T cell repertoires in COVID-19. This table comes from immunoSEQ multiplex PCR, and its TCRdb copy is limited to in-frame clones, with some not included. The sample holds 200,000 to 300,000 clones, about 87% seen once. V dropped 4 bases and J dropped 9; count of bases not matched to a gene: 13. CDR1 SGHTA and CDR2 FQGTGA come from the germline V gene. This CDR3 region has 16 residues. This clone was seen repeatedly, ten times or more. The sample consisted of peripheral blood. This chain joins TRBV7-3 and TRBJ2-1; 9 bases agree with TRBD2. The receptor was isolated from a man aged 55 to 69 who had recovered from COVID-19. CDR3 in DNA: TGTGCCAGCAGCTCCGTAGCGGGGGCGTTTCTCGTTGAGCAGTTCTTC. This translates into CASSSVAGAFLVEQFF. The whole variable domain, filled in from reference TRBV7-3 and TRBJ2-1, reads GAGVSQTPSNKVTEKGKYVELRCDPISGHTALYWYRQSLGQGPEFLIYFQGTGAADDSGLPNDRFFAVRPEGSVSTLKIQRTERGDSAVYLCASSSVAGAFLVEQFFGPGTRLTVL.